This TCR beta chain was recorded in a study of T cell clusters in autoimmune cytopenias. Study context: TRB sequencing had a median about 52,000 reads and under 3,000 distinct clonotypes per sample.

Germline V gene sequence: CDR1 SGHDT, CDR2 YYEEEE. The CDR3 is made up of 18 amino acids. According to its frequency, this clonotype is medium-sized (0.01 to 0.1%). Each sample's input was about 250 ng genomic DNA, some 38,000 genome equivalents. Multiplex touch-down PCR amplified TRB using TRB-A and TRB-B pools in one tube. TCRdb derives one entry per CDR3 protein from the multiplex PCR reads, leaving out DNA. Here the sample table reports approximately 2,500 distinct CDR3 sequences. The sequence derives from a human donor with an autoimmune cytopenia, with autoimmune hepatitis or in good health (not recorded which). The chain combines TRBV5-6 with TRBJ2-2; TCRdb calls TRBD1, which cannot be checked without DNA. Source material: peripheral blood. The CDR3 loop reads CASTHRHTGTANTGELFF.